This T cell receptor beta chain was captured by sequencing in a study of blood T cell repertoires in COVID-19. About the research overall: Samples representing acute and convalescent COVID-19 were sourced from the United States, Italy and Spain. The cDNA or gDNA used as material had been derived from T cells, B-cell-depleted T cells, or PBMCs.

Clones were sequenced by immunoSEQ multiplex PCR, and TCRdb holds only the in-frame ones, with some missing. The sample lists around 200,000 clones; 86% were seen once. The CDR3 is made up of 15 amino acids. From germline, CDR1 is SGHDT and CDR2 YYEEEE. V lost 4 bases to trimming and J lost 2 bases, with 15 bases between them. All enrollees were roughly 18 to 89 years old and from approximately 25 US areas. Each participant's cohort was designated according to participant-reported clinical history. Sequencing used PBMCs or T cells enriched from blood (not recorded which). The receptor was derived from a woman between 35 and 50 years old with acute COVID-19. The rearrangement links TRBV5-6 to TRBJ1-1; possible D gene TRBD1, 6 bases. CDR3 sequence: CASSRRLTGNTEAFF. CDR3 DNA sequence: TGTGCCAGCAGCAGAAGATTGACAGGAAACACTGAAGCTTTCTTT.